The 19 T cell receptor beta chains below were found in one sample sequenced in a study of identifying expanded T cells in peripheral blood. Only in-frame clones appear in the TCRdb table, and some are missing; sequencing was by immunoSEQ multiplex PCR. The top ten clones hold 8.4% of a sample with around 120,000 clones, about 88% of them seen once. Sequenced: blood. These receptors all come from a person between 18 and 75 years old in good health.

The chain is built from TRBV7-2 and TRBJ2-1; D is unclear. CDR1 is SGHTA and CDR2 is FQGNSA in the germline V gene. Trimming cost V 4 bases and J 6 bases, with 10 bases left between them. The CDR3 is 13 residues long. In DNA, the CDR3 is TGTGCCAGCAGCTCAGTCCCAACCAATGAGCAGTTCTTC. Translation: CASSSVPTNEQFF.

The rearrangement joins TRBV2 to TRBJ2-7; possible D gene TRBD1, 6 bases. The V end lost 5 bases, the J end lost 5 bases, and 13 bases lay between the germline ends. Looked up from germline, CDR1 is SNHLY and CDR2 is FYNNEI. The CDR3 totals 13 residues. The CDR3 coding sequence is TGTGCCAGCAGTAGAGAGGGGGTCCACGAGCAGTACTTC. Translation: CASSREGVHEQYF.

This clone was seen only once. The chain joins TRBV15 to TRBJ1-2, with TRBD1 matching 9 bases. Germline CDR1 is LNHNV and CDR2 is YYDKDF (reference sequence). V dropped 5 bases and J dropped 8; count of bases not matched to a gene: 3. The CDR3 contains 12 residues. Here the CDR3 reads CATSGTGQGYTF. CDR3 DNA sequence: TGTGCCACCAGCGGGACAGGGCAAGGCTACACCTTC. Drawing the rest from reference TRBV15 and TRBJ1-2, the complete variable domain is DAMVIQNPRYQVTQFGKPVTLSCSQTLNHNVMYWYQQKSSQAPKLLFHYYDKDFNNEADTPDNFQSRRPNTSFCFLDIRSPGLGDTAMYLCATSGTGQGYTFGSGTRLTVV.

This clone has only a few counts. The rearrangement links TRBV7-2 to TRBJ1-6; D call uncertain. Trimming left V 5 bases short and J 15 bases short, with 14 bases between. The germline V gene encodes CDR1 SGHTA and CDR2 FQGNSA. CDR3 length: 12 amino acids. The CDR3: CASSHVDPLLHF. The CDR3 DNA is TGTGCCAGCAGCCATGTTGACCCCCTCCTCCACTTT. Filled out from reference TRBV7-2 and TRBJ1-6, the complete variable domain reads GAGVSQSPSNKVTEKGKDVELRCDPISGHTALYWYRQSLGQGLEFLIYFQGNSAPDKSGLPSDRFSAERTGGSVSTLTIQRTQQEDSAVYLCASSHVDPLLHFGNGTRLTVT.

The chain links TRBV6-4 to TRBJ1-2; possibly TRBD1 for D (6 bases). Germline V gene lookup returns CDR1 MRHNA and CDR2 SNTAGT. The V and J ends lost 2 bases and 7 bases respectively, with 14 bases between them. CDR3 length: 14 amino acids. The CDR3 coding sequence is TGTGCCAGCAGTGACCCGGGCACAGGGAGTGGCTACACCTTC. Protein product: CASSDPGTGSGYTF.

The chain is built from TRBV7-2 and TRBJ2-7; D is unresolved. The CDR3 is 14 residues long. V gave up 1 base and J gave up 5 bases, with 12 bases separating them. In germline, CDR1 is SGHTA, CDR2 FQGNSA. CDR3 nucleotides: TGTGCCAGCAGCTTAGACCGGGTTCCCGACGAGCAGTACTTC. Translated, it gives CASSLDRVPDEQYF.

V gene TRBV12-5 combines with J gene TRBJ1-1, with D unresolved. Trimming removed 7 bases at V and 4 bases at J, with 13 bases between. Germline values: CDR1 LGHNT, CDR2 FRNRAP. The CDR3 is 13 amino acids. The CDR3 nucleotides are TGTGCTAGTGCTTCTTCTTGGGCCACTGAAGCTTTCTTT. It specifies CASASSWATEAFF. The complete variable domain, with remaining parts taken from reference TRBV12-5 and TRBJ1-1, reads DARVTQTPRHKVTEMGQEVTMRCQPILGHNTVFWYRQTMMQGLELLAYFRNRAPLDDSGMPKDRFSAEMPDATLATLKIQPSEPRDSAVYFCASASSWATEAFFGQGTRLTVV.

V and J are TRBV7-9 and TRBJ2-1, with 8 bases lining up with TRBD2. This CDR3 is 14 amino acids long. V gave up 5 bases and J gave up 2 bases; unmatched junction bases: 2. Germline loops: CDR1 SEHNR, CDR2 FQNEAQ (reference sequence). CDR3: CASSPGLAYNEQFF. The DNA of the CDR3 is TGTGCCAGCAGCCCGGGACTAGCCTACAATGAGCAGTTCTTC.

The J gene is TRBJ1-1, the V gene TRBV27; no firm D call. The germline V gene has CDR1 MNHEY and CDR2 SMNVEV (reference sequence). Between the trimmed V and J ends, which lost 2 bases and 2 bases, there was a span of 9 bases. The CDR3 is 14 residues long. The CDR3 loop is CASSLVPENTEAFF. CDR3 bases: TGTGCCAGCAGTTTAGTGCCAGAAAACACTGAAGCTTTCTTT.

The gene calls are TRBV7-6 and TRBJ2-3; 7 positions agree with TRBD1. The V gene's germline CDR1 is SGHVS and CDR2 FNYEAQ. With V trimmed by 5 bases and J by 2 bases, 13 bases remained unmatched. There are 17 residues in the CDR3. CDR3 residues: CASSPNRVDRDTDTQYF. The CDR3 nucleotides read TGTGCCAGCAGCCCTAACCGGGTCGACAGGGACACAGATACGCAGTATTTT.

The chain uses TRBV6-1 and TRBJ1-5; D call uncertain. The CDR3 runs to 13 residues. Trimming left V 7 bases short and J 4 bases short, with 11 bases between. Per germline, CDR1 MNHNS and CDR2 SASEGT. The CDR3 here is CASKVQTNQPQHF. For the CDR3, the DNA is TGTGCCAGCAAGGTACAGACAAATCAGCCCCAGCATTTT.

This clone was counted only a few times. The V gene is TRBV28, the J gene TRBJ2-3; no firm D call. The CDR3 sequence is 16 residues long. V gave up 2 bases and J gave up 0 bases, with 12 bases separating them. CDR1 is MDHEN, CDR2 SYDVKM, per germline. The CDR3 nucleotides read TGTGCCAGCAGTTTACGCGGAAGTATTAGCACAGATACGCAGTATTTT. Amino acid sequence: CASSLRGSISTDTQYF.

V and J are TRBV27 and TRBJ1-2, with D unresolved. This CDR3 comprises 13 residues. Trimming took off 3 bases at V and 5 bases at J, with 10 bases between the two ends. Germline V gives CDR1 MNHEY, CDR2 SMNVEV (reference sequence). CDR3 coding DNA: TGTGCCAGCAGTTTCATCGGAGAGTATGGCTACACCTTC. Amino acids: CASSFIGEYGYTF.

This chain uses TRBV5-1 with TRBJ2-3; TRBD2 agrees at 7 bases. The V and J ends lost 5 bases and 6 bases, in that order; junction bases with no gene match: 3. There are 12 residues in the CDR3. The germline gives CDR1 SGHRS, CDR2 YFSETQ. The CDR3 is CASRGRGDTQYF. The DNA for the CDR3 is TGCGCCAGCAGGGGGAGGGGCGATACGCAGTATTTT.

V gene TRBV2 combines with J gene TRBJ2-3, with TRBD2 matching over 9 bases. This CDR3 spans 16 amino acids. Germline V CDR1 and CDR2: SNHLY, FYNNEI. The trim removed 3 bases at V and 2 bases at J, leaving 6 bases unmatched. This CDR3 is CASSDRLAGPTDTQYF. DNA of the CDR3: TGTGCCAGCAGTGACCGTCTAGCGGGACCCACAGATACGCAGTATTTT.

Concerning this clone: The same CDR3 arises from other DNA sequences in this sample as well. The chain combines TRBV6-5 with TRBJ1-2; D call uncertain. Per the germline V gene, CDR1 is MNHEY and CDR2 is SVGAGI. The CDR3 runs 12 residues. Between the trimmed V and J ends, which lost 0 bases and 5 bases, there was a span of 4 bases. CDR3 nucleotides: TGTGCCAGCAGTTACTCGGGTTATGGCTACACCTTC. It specifies CASSYSGYGYTF.

V usage is TRBV7-8 and J usage is TRBJ2-6; possibly TRBD2 for D (5 bases). Looked up from germline, CDR1 is SGHVS and CDR2 is FQNEAQ. V gave up 5 bases and J gave up 2 bases, with 10 bases separating them. CDR3 length equals 15 residues. The CDR3 bases are TGTGCCAGCAGCCCGATCGGGGCTGGGGCCAACGTCCTGACTTTC. This codes for CASSPIGAGANVLTF.

The gene calls are TRBV18 and TRBJ1-2; D remains ambiguous. Trimming took off 0 bases at V and 2 bases at J, with 10 bases between the two ends. In germline, CDR1 is KGHSH, CDR2 LQKENI. The CDR3 runs 15 residues. CDR3 loop: CASSPPPGSNYGYTF. CDR3 coding DNA: TGTGCCAGCTCACCACCCCCCGGCTCGAACTATGGCTACACCTTC.

This clone was observed a single time. CDR3 sequence reads: CASSVISGGYNEQFF. CDR3 coding DNA: TGTGCCAGCAGCGTAATTAGCGGGGGGTACAATGAGCAGTTCTTC. The gene calls are TRBV9 and TRBJ2-1, with 10 bases fitting TRBD2. The CDR3 is made up of 15 amino acids. The J segment lost 4 bases and the V segment lost 1 base, leaving 2 bases of the junction unmatched. Germline loops: CDR1 SGDLS, CDR2 YYNGEE.